These T cell receptor beta chains were read from a single sample in a study of radiation and T cells in renal cell carcinoma. Method: immunoSEQ multiplex PCR; TCRdb's copy keeps in-frame clones and lacks some. Counted here are some 80,000 clones, less than 85% occurring once; the ten biggest clones make up approximately 2.3%. The specimen was blood, collected from a patient whose treatment included radiotherapy and nephrectomy. The receptor set was obtained from a woman aged 55-69 years with renal cell carcinoma. Both conserved end residues are trimmed from each CDR3. The order of the fields is V gene, J gene, CDR3 protein.

TRBV19	TRBJ2-5	ASGLTVQETQY
TRBV19	TRBJ2-5	ASSIVFAGSGTQY
TRBV7-9	TRBJ2-1	ASSRDSNEQF
TRBV18	TRBJ1-4	ASSSAPNEKLF
TRBV19	TRBJ1-1	ASSLQGGVTEAF
TRBV5-1	TRBJ1-2	ASSFRRGQDYGYT
TRBV7-2	TRBJ2-5	ASRGTAQETQY
TRBV15	TRBJ1-1	ATSRVDRHEAF
TRBV28	TRBJ1-2	ATSSAGYYGYT
TRBV19	TRBJ1-3	ASTSTGGYSGNTIY
TRBV6-5	TRBJ1-5	ASSSTGGQPQH
TRBV5-4	TRBJ2-2	ASSLAPNTGELF
TRBV6-1	TRBJ1-1	ASSEGQMGTEAF
TRBV21-1	TRBJ1-3	ASSKVSDRPGPDNAGNTIY
TRBV6-6	TRBJ1-6	ASSYSRAGNSPLH